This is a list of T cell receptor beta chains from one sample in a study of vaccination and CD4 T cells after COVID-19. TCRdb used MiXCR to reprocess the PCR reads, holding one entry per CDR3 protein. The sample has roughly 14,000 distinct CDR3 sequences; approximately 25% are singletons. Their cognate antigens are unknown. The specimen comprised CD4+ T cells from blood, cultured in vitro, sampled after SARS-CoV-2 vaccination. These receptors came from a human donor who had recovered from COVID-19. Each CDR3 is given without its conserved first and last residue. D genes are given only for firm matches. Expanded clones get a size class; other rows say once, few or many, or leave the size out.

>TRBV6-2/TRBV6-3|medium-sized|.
ASSPGAGRSYGYT
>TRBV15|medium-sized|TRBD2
ATGRGGWVDTQY
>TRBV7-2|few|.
ASSLRRRVAEQF
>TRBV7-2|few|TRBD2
ASSSTSGSSYEQY
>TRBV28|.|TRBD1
ASCRGPETQY
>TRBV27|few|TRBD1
ASSQMDRGHQPQH
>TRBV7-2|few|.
AIPLSGYTEAF
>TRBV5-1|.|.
ASSSQLTPGTHNEQF
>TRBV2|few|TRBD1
ASATNRGSGGELF
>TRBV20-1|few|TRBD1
SAAGGAADTQY
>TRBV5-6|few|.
ASSYRRWGGNQPQH
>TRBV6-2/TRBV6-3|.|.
ASSSLRQYKNIQY
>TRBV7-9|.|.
ASSLATKQGFVETQY
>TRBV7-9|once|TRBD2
AGAPSGLKSEQY
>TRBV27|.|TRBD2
ASSSGTSGSYEQY
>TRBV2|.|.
ASSRLEQF
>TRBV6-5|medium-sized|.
ASSYHNGGYT
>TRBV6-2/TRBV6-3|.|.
ASSEGVVGGTQY
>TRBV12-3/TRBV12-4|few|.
ASASGGYWTNGYT
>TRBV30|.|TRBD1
AWSARTGAFNEQF
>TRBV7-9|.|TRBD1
ASSLDSSRTGGYTQY
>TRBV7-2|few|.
ASSLIFRPQGSGANVLT
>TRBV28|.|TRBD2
ASRTGLAGGQRLRETQY
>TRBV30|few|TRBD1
AWSRGTGELF
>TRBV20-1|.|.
SARWGRGRGGEKLF
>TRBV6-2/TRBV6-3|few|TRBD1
ASSPSGQGNTEAF
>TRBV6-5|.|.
ASSYVVHGSTDTQY
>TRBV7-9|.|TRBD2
ASSLAGGASGSRRRPWHEQF
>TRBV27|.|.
ASSLRRTGLPNTEAF
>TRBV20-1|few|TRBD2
SARRGTSGSIEQF
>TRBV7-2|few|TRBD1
ASRLTGENNEQF
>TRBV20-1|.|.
SAIPVGRQETQY
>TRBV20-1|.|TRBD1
SARGQGGQF
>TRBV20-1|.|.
SARGGFGANEKLF
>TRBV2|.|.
ASSEGEVTSGYT
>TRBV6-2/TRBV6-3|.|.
ASSLSQGVDTQY
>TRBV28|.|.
AVLRSLNTEAF
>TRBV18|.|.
ASSPGSGGPYNEQF
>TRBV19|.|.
ASKARNTAYEQY
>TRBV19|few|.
ASQGFRELF
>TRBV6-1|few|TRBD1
ASSQRQGAGELF
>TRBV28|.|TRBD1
ASSPPGQEREKLF